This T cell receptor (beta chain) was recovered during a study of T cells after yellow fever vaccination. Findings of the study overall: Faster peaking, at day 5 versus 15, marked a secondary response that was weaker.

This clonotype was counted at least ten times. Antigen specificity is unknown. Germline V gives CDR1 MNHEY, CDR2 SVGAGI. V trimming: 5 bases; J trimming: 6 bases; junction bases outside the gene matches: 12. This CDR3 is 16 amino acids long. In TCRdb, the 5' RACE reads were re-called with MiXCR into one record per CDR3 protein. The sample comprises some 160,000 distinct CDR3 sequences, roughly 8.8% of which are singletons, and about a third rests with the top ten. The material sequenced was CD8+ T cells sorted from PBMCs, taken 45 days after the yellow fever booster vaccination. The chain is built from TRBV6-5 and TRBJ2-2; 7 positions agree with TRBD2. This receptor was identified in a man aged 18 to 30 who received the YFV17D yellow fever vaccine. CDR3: CASSDPGLHRAGELFF. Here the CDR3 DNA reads TGTGCCAGCAGTGACCCGGGACTACACCGAGCCGGGGAGCTGTTTTTT.